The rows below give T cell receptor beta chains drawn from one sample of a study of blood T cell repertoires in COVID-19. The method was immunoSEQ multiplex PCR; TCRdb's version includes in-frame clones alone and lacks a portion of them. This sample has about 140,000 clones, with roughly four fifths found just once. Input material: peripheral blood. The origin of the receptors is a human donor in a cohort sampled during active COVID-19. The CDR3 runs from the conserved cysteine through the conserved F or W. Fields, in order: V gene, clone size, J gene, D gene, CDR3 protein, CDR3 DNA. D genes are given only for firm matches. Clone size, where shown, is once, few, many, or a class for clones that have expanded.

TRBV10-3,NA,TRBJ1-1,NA,CAISVETEAFF,TGTGCCATCAGTGTGGAGACTGAAGCTTTCTTT
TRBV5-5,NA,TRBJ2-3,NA,CASSLTDTQYF,TGTGCCAGCAGCTTGACTGATACGCAGTATTTT
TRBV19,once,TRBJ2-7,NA,CASSIRTPAYEQYF,TGTGCCAGTAGTATTCGAACTCCCGCGTACGAGCAGTACTTC
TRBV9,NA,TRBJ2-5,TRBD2,CASSVDTSGGVETQYF,TGTGCCAGCAGCGTAGATACTAGCGGGGGGGTTGAGACCCAGTACTTC
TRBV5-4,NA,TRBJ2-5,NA,CASSLSDRQETQYF,TGTGCCAGCAGCTTATCGGACAGACAAGAGACCCAGTACTTC
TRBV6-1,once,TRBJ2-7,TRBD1,CASSGNRDRGNHEQYF,TGTGCCAGCAGTGGCAACCGGGACAGGGGGAACCACGAGCAGTACTTC
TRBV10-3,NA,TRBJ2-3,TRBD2,CAIRGASGGDTQYF,TGTGCCATCAGGGGGGCTAGCGGGGGAGATACGCAGTATTTT
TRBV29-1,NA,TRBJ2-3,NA,CSAGQNDWYF,TGCAGCGCCGGACAGAACGATTGGTATTTT
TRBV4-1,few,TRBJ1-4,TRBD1,CASSQVQTGVTNEKLFF,TGCGCCAGCAGCCAAGTGCAGACAGGGGTAACTAATGAAAAACTGTTTTTT
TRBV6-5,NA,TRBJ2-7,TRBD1,CASRWTGRTYEQYF,TGTGCCAGCAGGTGGACAGGCCGCACCTACGAGCAGTACTTC
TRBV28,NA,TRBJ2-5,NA,CASSLGRRGQETQYF,TGTGCCAGCAGTTTAGGGCGGCGGGGCCAAGAGACCCAGTACTTC
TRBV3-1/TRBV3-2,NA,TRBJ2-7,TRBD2,CASSQVAGLGEQYF,TGTGCCAGCAGCCAAGTAGCGGGGTTGGGCGAGCAGTACTTC
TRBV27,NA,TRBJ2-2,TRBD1,CASSLLTGTGLTGELFF,TGTGCCAGCAGTTTACTAACTGGGACAGGGCTCACCGGGGAGCTGTTTTTT
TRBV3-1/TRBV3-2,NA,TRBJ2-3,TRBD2,CASSHGGGAFTDTQYF,TGTGCCAGCAGCCACGGCGGGGGGGCCTTCACAGATACGCAGTATTTT
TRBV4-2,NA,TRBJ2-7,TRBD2,CASSQDRRLAGESSYEQYF,TGTGCCAGCAGCCAAGATAGGAGACTAGCGGGGGAGAGCTCCTACGAGCAGTACTTC
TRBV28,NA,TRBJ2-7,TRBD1,CASRTTGGTYEQYF,TGTGCCAGCAGAACGACAGGGGGCACTTACGAGCAGTACTTC
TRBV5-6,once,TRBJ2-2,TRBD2,CASCLAGVAGELFF,TGTGCCAGCTGTCTAGCGGGGGTCGCCGGGGAGCTGTTTTTT
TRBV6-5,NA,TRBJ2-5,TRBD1,CASSYSGDRGSETQYF,TGTGCCAGCAGTTACTCGGGGGACAGGGGCTCGGAGACCCAGTACTTC
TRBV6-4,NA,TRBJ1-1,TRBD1,CASSEWTGGTEAFF,TGTGCCAGCAGTGAGTGGACAGGGGGCACTGAAGCTTTCTTT
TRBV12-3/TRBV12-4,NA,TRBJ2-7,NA,CASSLNRYYEQYF,TGTGCCAGCAGTTTGAACAGATACTACGAGCAGTACTTC
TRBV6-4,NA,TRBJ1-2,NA,CASSPSPGTHYGYTF,TGTGCCAGCAGTCCCTCTCCCGGGACACACTATGGCTACACCTTC
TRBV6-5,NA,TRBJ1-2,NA,CASSIGENYGYTF,TGTGCCAGCAGCATTGGGGAGAACTATGGCTACACCTTC
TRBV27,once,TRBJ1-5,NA,CASRSSGVGPQHF,TGTGCCAGCAGAAGTTCAGGGGTCGGGCCCCAGCATTTT
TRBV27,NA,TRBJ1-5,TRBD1,CASSHRTGGGNQPQHF,TGTGCCAGCAGCCACCGGACAGGGGGCGGCAATCAGCCCCAGCATTTT
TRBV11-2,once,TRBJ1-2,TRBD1,CASSRTGTGLDGYTF,TGTGCCAGCAGCCGAACGGGGACAGGTCTAGATGGCTACACCTTC
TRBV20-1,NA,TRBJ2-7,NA,CSARSSYEQYF,TGCAGTGCTAGATCCAGCTACGAGCAGTACTTC
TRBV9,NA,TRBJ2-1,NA,CASSPQGGSYNEQFF,TGTGCCAGCAGCCCCCAGGGGGGCTCCTACAATGAGCAGTTCTTC
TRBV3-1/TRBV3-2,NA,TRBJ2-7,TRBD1,CASSQAVRTGGTGQYF,TGTGCCAGCAGCCAAGCCGTCAGGACAGGGGGTACCGGGCAGTACTTC
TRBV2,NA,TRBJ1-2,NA,CASSGGGRNYGYTF,TGTGCCAGCAGTGGAGGAGGAAGGAACTATGGCTACACCTTC
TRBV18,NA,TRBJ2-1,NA,CASSPPILSSYNEQFF,TGTGCCAGCTCACCGCCAATACTGAGCTCCTACAATGAGCAGTTCTTC
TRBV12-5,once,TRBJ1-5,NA,CASGWARGGAVGNQPQHF,TGTGCTAGTGGTTGGGCCCGGGGGGGGGCGGTTGGTAATCAGCCCCAGCATTTT
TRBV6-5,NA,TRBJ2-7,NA,CASRGAGAYEQYF,TGTGCCAGTCGGGGGGCCGGGGCATACGAGCAGTACTTC
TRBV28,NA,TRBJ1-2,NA,CASSTYMYGYTF,TGTGCCAGCAGTACATATATGTATGGCTACACCTTC
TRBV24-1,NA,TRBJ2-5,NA,CATSDPLEGDQETQYF,TGTGCCACCAGTGACCCCCTCGAAGGGGACCAAGAGACCCAGTACTTC
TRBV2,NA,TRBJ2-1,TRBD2,CASSVAGGVYNEQFF,TGTGCCAGCAGTGTAGCGGGGGGGGTCTACAATGAGCAGTTCTTC
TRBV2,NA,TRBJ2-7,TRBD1,CASSDLGQGLHEQYF,TGTGCCAGCAGTGATCTGGGACAGGGGCTCCACGAGCAGTACTTC
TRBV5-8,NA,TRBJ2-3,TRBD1,CASSLRQGADTQYF,TGTGCCAGCAGCTTGCGACAGGGGGCAGATACGCAGTATTTT
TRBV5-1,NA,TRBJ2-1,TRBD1,CASSLDILRDRARNEQFF,TGCGCCAGCAGCTTGGATATTCTCCGGGACAGGGCGAGAAATGAGCAGTTCTTC
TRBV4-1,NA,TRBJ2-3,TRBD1,CASSPRTGGRDTQYF,TGCGCCAGCAGCCCAAGGACAGGTGGTAGAGATACGCAGTATTTT
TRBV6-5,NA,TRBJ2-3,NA,CASRDWPASTDTQYF,TGTGCCAGCAGGGACTGGCCCGCTAGCACAGATACGCAGTATTTT
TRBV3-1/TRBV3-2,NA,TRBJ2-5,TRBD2,CASSRSGTTETQYF,TGTGCCAGCAGCCGCTCCGGGACTACAGAGACCCAGTACTTC
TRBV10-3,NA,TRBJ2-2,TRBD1,CARGQGTGELFF,TGTGCCAGGGGACAGGGAACCGGGGAGCTGTTTTTT
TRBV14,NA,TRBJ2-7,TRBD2,CASSLYTSGGYEQYF,TGTGCCAGCAGCCTTTATACTAGCGGGGGCTACGAGCAGTACTTC
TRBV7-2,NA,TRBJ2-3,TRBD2,CASSSPIAGPLNTDTQYF,TGTGCCAGCAGCTCACCTATAGCGGGGCCCCTAAACACAGATACGCAGTATTTT
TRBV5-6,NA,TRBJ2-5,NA,CASSFRSSGQETQYF,TGTGCCAGCAGCTTTAGATCGAGCGGGCAAGAGACCCAGTACTTC
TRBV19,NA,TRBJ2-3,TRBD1,CASNNRDRGADTQYF,TGTGCCAGTAACAACCGGGACAGGGGTGCAGATACGCAGTATTTT
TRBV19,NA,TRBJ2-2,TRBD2,CASSISERGYTGELFF,TGTGCCAGTAGTATTTCTGAGCGGGGGTACACCGGGGAGCTGTTTTTT
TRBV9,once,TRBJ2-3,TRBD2,CASSRTSGSTDTQYF,TGTGCCAGCAGCCGGACTAGCGGCAGCACAGATACGCAGTATTTT
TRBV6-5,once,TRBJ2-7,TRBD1,CASRGEGTGGKQYF,TGTGCCAGCAGGGGAGAGGGGACAGGGGGTAAGCAGTACTTC
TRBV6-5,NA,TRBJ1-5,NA,CASSSSGGSNQPQHF,TGTGCCAGCAGTTCCTCCGGGGGTAGCAATCAGCCCCAGCATTTT
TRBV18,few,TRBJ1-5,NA,CASSPTGSVNQPQHF,TGTGCCAGCTCACCAACAGGGTCGGTGAATCAGCCCCAGCATTTT
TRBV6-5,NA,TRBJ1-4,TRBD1,CASSYSGQGDEKLFF,TGTGCCAGCAGTTACTCGGGCCAGGGGGATGAAAAACTGTTTTTT
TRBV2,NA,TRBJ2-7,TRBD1,CASRETGLLPYEQYF,TGTGCCAGCAGGGAGACAGGGCTGTTGCCCTACGAGCAGTACTTC
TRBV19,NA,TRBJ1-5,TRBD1,CASSIPKKTGRSPNQPQHF,TGTGCCAGTAGTATCCCGAAGAAGACAGGGAGGTCCCCCAATCAGCCCCAGCATTTT
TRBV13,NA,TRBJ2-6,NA,CASSFRFQGISSGGANVLTF,TGTGCCAGCAGCTTTCGTTTCCAGGGGATCTCCTCGGGGGGGGCCAACGTCCTGACTTTC
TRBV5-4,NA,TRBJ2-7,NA,CASSSTGTPIYEQYF,TGTGCCAGCAGCTCCACCGGGACTCCAATCTACGAGCAGTACTTC
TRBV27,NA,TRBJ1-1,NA,CASSLGGGATEAFF,TGTGCCAGCAGTTTAGGTGGGGGGGCCACTGAAGCTTTCTTT
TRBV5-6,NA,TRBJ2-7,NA,CASTPAGGTYEQYF,TGTGCCAGCACCCCCGCCGGCGGGACCTACGAGCAGTACTTC
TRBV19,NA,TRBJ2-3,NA,CASSIRTPSTDTQYF,TGTGCCAGTAGTATCCGTACACCTAGCACAGATACGCAGTATTTT